This record looks at one T cell receptor (beta chain) sequence and its context. No antigen is known for it. This sample stems from a study of vaccination effects on CD4 cells after COVID-19. Study at large: Sampling occurred a median 72 days post second dose, range 14 to 241. General study results and limits: In the study, convalescent patients were few, and early post-infection timepoints were absent. Marked contraction was observed in infection-induced and vaccine-induced clones late after vaccination.

The ViraFEST assay expanded antigen-specific CD4+ T cells with viral peptide pools before sequencing. Isolation of CD4+ T cells took place after less than twelve days of culture. Vaccination of participants consisted of two doses of either the BNT162b2 or mRNA-1273 vaccine. Half-medium changes using IL-2 medium occurred on days 3 and 7. The table came from immunoSEQ multiplex PCR; TCRdb's copy has only in-frame clones and leaves some out. The sample includes under 85,000 clones, over 70% of them seen just once. The germline V gene encodes CDR1 MNHEY and CDR2 SMNVEV (reference sequence). Trimming left V 6 bases short and J 13 bases short, with 19 bases between. This CDR3 has 14 residues.

The chain uses TRBV27 and TRBJ1-6, with a possible D match to TRBD1 (6 bases). The TCR comes from a human donor who received a COVID-19 vaccine. The source material was CD4+ T cells from PBMCs cultured with HCoV-OC43 spike peptides, sampled after COVID-19 vaccination. Subset meaning: HCoV-OC43 spike overlapping peptide pool stimulation. The CDR3 DNA follows: TGTGCCAGCAGAAGGACAGAACCGCCAAGTCCCCTCCACTTT. It encodes CASRRTEPPSPLHF.